The subject of this entry is one TCR beta chain. It lacks a known antigen. It has no much larger one-base neighbor in the sample; base qualities were not kept. These data come from a study of OX40 agonist ivuxolimab in advanced cancers. About the study as a whole: Ivuxolimab, which targeted the costimulatory receptor OX40 (CD134), was an agonistic, fully human IgG2 monoclonal antibody. Intravenous ivuxolimab was administered to patients every 2 weeks at six dose levels: 0.01, 0.1, 0.3, 1.5, 3 and 10 mg/kg. Of the approximately 53 patients in dose escalation, about 20 had hepatocellular carcinoma, approximately 15 had melanoma, 9 had renal cell carcinoma and 9 had head and neck cancer. A male proportion of roughly 80% and a mean age of 60 years, ranging from roughly 23 to 85, were recorded for the dose-escalation cohort. Patients were allowed to have had prior anti-PD-1, anti-PD-L1 or anti-CTLA-4 therapy, and 40% to 45% of the dose-escalation patients had been treated with checkpoint inhibitors. Partial responses were achieved by three dose-escalation patients, of whom one had hepatocellular carcinoma and two had cutaneous melanoma. Peripheral TCRbeta sequencing aimed to test whether ivuxolimab altered TCR sequence diversity and caused clonal T-cell expansion. The paper describes the monotherapy dose-escalation part (N of about 55 patients) of the phase I trial of ivuxolimab.

To sequence the TCRbeta CDR3 region, genomic DNA was isolated from the sorted cells. TCRbeta CDR3 regions were sequenced using the immunoSEQ Assay. TCRdb mirrors the immuneACCESS table, restricted to in-frame sequences. Some clones are absent from its copies; in checked studies, under half trace to an unresolved V gene, and the reason for the others is unknown. Within this sample are approximately 76,000 clones, with 90% to 95% of them counted one time only. Roughly 9.6% of the sample is held by the ten biggest clonotypes. The trial excluded patients who had a history of autoimmune disease or were on systemic immunosuppression. Peripheral blood for TCR sequencing was drawn from every dose cohort at baseline, at cycle 4 day 1 and at cycle 7 day 1. Samples were obtained from an open-label, multicenter, first-in-human phase I dose-escalation trial of ivuxolimab. Adults with locally advanced or metastatic head and neck squamous cell, hepatocellular, melanoma or renal cell carcinoma were enrolled in the trial. Before TCR sequencing, CD4+ T cells and CD8+ T cells were sorted from peripheral blood as separate populations.

CDR1 LNHNV and CDR2 YYDKDF were looked up in the germline V gene (reference sequence). V is pared back by 0 bases and J by 4 bases, with 11 bases lying between the germline termini. The cysteine opens and the phenylalanine closes a CDR3 of 15 amino acids. Kept here is only the CDR3 DNA, which spans 45 bases and is read in frame from base 1. General conclusions and limits of the study: Low levels of normalized T-cell clonal expansion were also shown by some nonresponding patients. In the 0.1-3.0 mg/kg groups, partial responders had among the lowest normalized peripheral clonal expansion, particularly in CD8+ T cells. After ivuxolimab, more expanded clones were found on average in CD8+ T cells than in CD4+ T cells. At doses of 0.1 to 3.0 mg/kg, clonal expansion of both CD4+ and CD8+ blood T cells was observed from baseline to week 6. The antigen specificity of the clonally expanded peripheral T cells was not determined.

The chain joins TRBV15 to TRBJ2-3; the D gene lacks a confident call. This sequence was found in an adult with an advanced solid tumor such as melanoma, head and neck, liver or kidney cancer. The sequenced sample was CD4+ or CD8+ T cells sorted from blood, obtained in a trial of the OX40 agonist ivuxolimab. The sequence in DNA is TGTGCCACCAGCAGAGATTCGCTCCTGGCAGATACGCAGTATTTT. It codes for CATSRDSLLADTQYF.